The text below deals with one T cell receptor (beta chain). Antigen specificity is unknown. This sample was included in a study of OX40 agonist ivuxolimab in advanced cancers. The CDR3 consists of 14 residues. The germline gives CDR1 SGHVS, CDR2 FNYEAQ. Trimming pared 5 bases from V and 9 bases from J, leaving 17 bases between. Regarding the study as a whole: In CD8+ T cells, expanded clones were on average more numerous than in CD4+. Clonal expansion by week 6 occurred in CD4+ and CD8+ blood T cells (at 0.1 to 3.0 mg/kg).

Blood draws occurred at baseline, cycle 4 day 1, and cycle 7 day 1. The repertoire was sequenced with immunoSEQ multiplex PCR; TCRdb's copy has only in-frame clones and lacks some. The data hold about 45,000 clones, with approximately 88% observed a single time. The rearrangement uses TRBV7-6 and TRBJ2-1; the D gene is possibly TRBD2 (5 bases). The specimen was CD4+ or CD8+ T cells sorted from blood, collected in a trial of the OX40 agonist ivuxolimab. The sequence derives from an adult with an advanced solid tumor such as melanoma, head and neck, liver or kidney cancer. The CDR3 region is CASSPGSGSGEQFF. The CDR3 nucleotides read TGTGCCAGCAGCCCTGGTTCGGGGTCAGGTGAGCAGTTCTTC.